The 24 T cell receptor beta chains in this list originate from one sample, sequenced in a study of Ad26.COV2.S vaccination and SARS-CoV-2 variants (dated by TCRdb to the early 2020s). Library creation used the immunoSEQ multiplex PCR assay. The clones in this table, taken by TCRdb from immuneACCESS, are in-frame only. Not every clone is retained; where verified, under half of the shortfall comes from an unresolved V gene, and the cause of the rest is unknown. Here the sample has about 320,000 clones; around 85% occur a single time. In total, the top ten clones hold 2% to 2.5% of the sample. What the treatment or condition label conveys for this sample: some 19 received Ad26.COV2.S at low or high dose, single or two shots; 5 received placebo; per-sample allocation not given. For vaccine and placebo recipients, repertoires were sequenced using samples collected on day 63 after the first injection.

The specimen was peripheral blood, collected in a trial of Ad26.COV2.S vaccine versus placebo. These receptors all stem from a person between 18 and 65 years old who received the Ad26.COV2.S COVID-19 vaccine or a placebo.

The V gene is TRBV7-9, the J gene TRBJ2-7; 7 nucleotides match TRBD1. After removal of 3 bases from V and 6 bases from J, the junction contained 8 bases not matched to a gene. CDR1 and CDR2 (germline): SEHNR, FQNEAQ (reference sequence). This CDR3 is 14 amino acids long. The CDR3 nucleotides are TGTGCCAGCAGCTTTCACGACAGGGCGCGCGAGCAGTACTTC. It translates to CASSFHDRAREQYF.

The genes are TRBV5-6 and TRBJ2-5, with D maybe TRBD2 (5 bases). The germline CDR1 and CDR2 sequences are SGHDT and YYEEEE. The V end was cut by 2 bases, the J end by 7 bases, with 12 bases between. This CDR3 is built from 13 residues. The CDR3 nucleotides read TGTGCCAGCAGCTTTACCGGGGTAGGGACCCAGTACTTC. It yields the protein CASSFTGVGTQYF.

J is TRBJ2-5 and V is TRBV11-2; 7 bases match TRBD2. Germline V gene sequence: CDR1 SGHAT, CDR2 FQNNGV. Germline trimming cut 2 bases from V and 1 base from J; bases unmatched to any gene: 10. CDR3 length equals 17 residues. The CDR3 loop reads CASSLRLLAGVQETQYF. CDR3 nucleotides: TGTGCCAGCAGCTTACGTCTGCTTGCGGGGGTCCAAGAGACCCAGTACTTC.

This clone was seen a handful of times. The chain is built from TRBV9 and TRBJ1-4; D remains unclear. Germline values: CDR1 SGDLS, CDR2 YYNGEE. Trimming took 3 bases from V and 2 from J, leaving 17 bases between them. CDR3 length equals 17 residues. The CDR3 DNA reads as TGTGCCAGCAGCGGAGAGTGGAAGCCGGGGACTAATGAAAAACTGTTTTTT. Its translation is CASSGEWKPGTNEKLFF.

The chain uses TRBV19 and TRBJ2-7; tentatively, D is TRBD2 (6 bases). Trimming took off 3 bases at V and 6 bases at J, with 12 bases between the two ends. Per germline, CDR1 LNHDA and CDR2 SQIVND (reference sequence). CDR3 length: 13 residues. The CDR3 DNA is TGTGCCAGTAGTATCGGATCCGGGGGCGAGCAGTACTTC. Translating gives CASSIGSGGEQYF.

CDR3 residues: CASSHRGESSSYNSPLHF. For the CDR3, the DNA is TGTGCCAGCAGCCACCGCGGGGAATCAAGCTCCTATAATTCACCCCTCCACTTT. This chain links TRBV14 with TRBJ1-6, with D unclear. V was cut by 3 bases and J by 0 bases, with 15 bases left in between. Germline V CDR1 and CDR2: SGHDN, FVKESK. This CDR3 has 18 residues.

The V gene is TRBV19, the J gene TRBJ1-2; 7 bases agree with TRBD1. The germline CDR1 and CDR2 sequences are LNHDA and SQIVND (reference sequence). CDR3 length: 13 residues. Trimming at V came to 5 bases and at J to 4 bases, leaving 4 bases not matched to a gene. In DNA, the CDR3 is TGTGCCAGTAGTTCTCAGGGGGGCTATGGCTACACCTTC. Protein: CASSSQGGYGYTF.

The J gene is TRBJ2-5, the V gene TRBV13; D possibly matches TRBD1 or TRBD2 (6 bases each). This CDR3 spans 14 amino acids. Trimming left V 5 bases short and J 4 bases short, with 14 bases between. Germline CDR1 reads PRHDT; CDR2 reads FYEKMQ (reference sequence). CDR3: CASSGEGGRETQYF. The CDR3 region has the DNA TGTGCCAGCAGCGGAGAGGGGGGCAGAGAGACCCAGTACTTC.

The chain combines TRBV5-8 with TRBJ2-7, with 9 bases aligning to TRBD1. Germline values: CDR1 SGHTS, CDR2 YDEGEE. The CDR3 loop spans 15 amino acids. With V trimmed by 3 bases and J by 4 bases, 8 bases remained unmatched. CDR3 bases: TGTGCCAGCAGCTCCCGGGACAGGGCTGTATACGAGCAGTACTTC. This encodes CASSSRDRAVYEQYF. Complete variable domain (other parts from reference TRBV5-8 and TRBJ2-7): EAGVTQSPTHLIKTRGQQATLRCSPISGHTSVYWYQQALGLGLQFLLWYDEGEERNRGNFPPRFSGRQFPNYSSELNVNALELEDSALYLCASSSRDRAVYEQYFGPGTRLTVT.

CDR3 nucleotides: TGTGCCAGCAGGTCTAGCGGGGGGCCCGAACCCTACAATGAGCAGTTCTTC. Its translation is CASRSSGGPEPYNEQFF. V is TRBV21-1 and J is TRBJ2-1; TRBD2, as called in the table, went unchecked against the DNA. TRBV21-1 is designated a pseudogene. This CDR3 spans 17 amino acids.

The chain uses TRBV28 and TRBJ2-7; 7 nucleotides match TRBD1. The germline V gene has CDR1 MDHEN and CDR2 SYDVKM. The V segment lost 7 bases and the J segment 0 bases; nucleotides outside the gene matches: 9. The length of the CDR3 is 15 residues. The CDR3 loop reads CASTSPGTASYEQYF. CDR3 coding DNA: TGTGCCAGCACTTCTCCCGGGACAGCCTCCTACGAGCAGTACTTC.

The chain joins TRBV20-1 to TRBJ1-1, with no clear D. V lost 4 bases and J 1 base, leaving 4 bases between the germline ends. Germline V gene lookup returns CDR1 DFQATT and CDR2 SNEGSKA (reference sequence). This CDR3 has 11 residues. The CDR3 region has the DNA TGCAGTGCTATGGCGAACACTGAAGCTTTCTTT. Encoded protein: CSAMANTEAFF.

This rearrangement joins TRBV7-2 to TRBJ1-5; the D is unclear. The ends were cut back, 2 bases at V and 4 bases at J, with 9 bases in the middle. The CDR3 totals 14 residues. Germline assignment: CDR1 SGHTA and CDR2 FQGNSA. CDR3 sequence reads: CASSLSAGNQPQHF. The CDR3 nucleotides read TGTGCCAGCAGCTTATCGGCAGGTAATCAGCCCCAGCATTTT.

The genes are TRBV5-6 and TRBJ1-4; 8 bases match TRBD1. J was trimmed by 8 bases and V by 4 bases; bases with no gene match: 4. The V gene's germline CDR1 is SGHDT and CDR2 YYEEEE. The CDR3 totals 13 residues. CDR3: CASSQGAAEKLFF. The DNA for the CDR3 is TGTGCCAGCAGCCAGGGGGCCGCGGAAAAACTGTTTTTT.

The CDR3 loop reads CASSLTGQSVGEQYF. The CDR3 DNA follows: TGTGCCAGCAGCTTAACGGGACAGTCCGTCGGCGAGCAGTACTTC. The genes are TRBV7-6 and TRBJ2-7, with 7 bases that match TRBD1. Looked up from germline, CDR1 is SGHVS and CDR2 is FNYEAQ. The V and J ends lost 2 bases and 6 bases, in that order; junction bases with no gene match: 10. This CDR3 has 15 amino acids. The whole variable domain, filled in from reference TRBV7-6 and TRBJ2-7, reads GAGVSQSPRYKVTKRGQDVALRCDPISGHVSLYWYRQALGQGPEFLTYFNYEAQQDKSGLPNDRFSAERPEGSISTLTIQRTEQRDSAMYRCASSLTGQSVGEQYFGPGTRLTVT.

V is TRBV7-6 and J is TRBJ2-5, with D maybe TRBD2 (5 bases). Germline CDR1 SGHVS, CDR2 FNYEAQ. V was clipped by 0 bases and J by 6 bases, with 11 bases between them. The CDR3 extends over 14 amino acids. Here the CDR3 reads CASSLASEGKTQYF. CDR3 DNA sequence: TGTGCCAGCAGCTTAGCTAGCGAAGGGAAGACCCAGTACTTC.

The chain carries TRBV20-1 and TRBJ1-2; D remains ambiguous. V lost 5 bases and J lost 11, with 15 bases in between. Germline CDR1 is DFQATT and CDR2 is SNEGSKA (reference sequence). The CDR3 covers 11 residues. The CDR3 reads CSAPRHSNYTF. The CDR3 nucleotides read TGCAGTGCTCCGCGCCACAGTAATTACACCTTC.

This clone was observed a few times. The rearrangement uses TRBV4-1 and TRBJ1-4; D is unclear. The CDR3 runs 16 residues. CDR1 MGHRA and CDR2 YSYEKL come from the germline V gene. Trimming removed 3 bases from V and 1 base from J, with 12 bases in between. The CDR3, as DNA: TGCGCCAGCAGCCACGTCCGGGGTAGAACTAATGAAAAACTGTTTTTT. This codes for CASSHVRGRTNEKLFF.

In its sample, this clone was seen once. This sequence joins TRBV6-5 and TRBJ2-1; 9 bases align to TRBD2. CDR1 MNHEY and CDR2 SVGAGI come from the germline V gene. V gave up 8 bases and J gave up 5 bases; unmatched junction bases: 10. The CDR3 covers 15 residues. The CDR3, as DNA: TGTGCCAGCGGACCCTGGACTAGCGTGGACAATGAGCAGTTCTTC. Amino acid sequence: CASGPWTSVDNEQFF.

The genes are TRBV3-1 (or the pseudogene TRBV3-2) and TRBJ2-7; 9 nucleotides match TRBD1. J lost 3 bases, V lost 7 bases, and 7 bases had no gene match. CDR1 and CDR2 from the germline V gene are LGHDT and YNNKEL (reference sequence). This CDR3 contains 14 residues. This CDR3 is CASTRQGVFYEQYF. The CDR3 DNA is TGTGCCAGCACCCGACAGGGGGTCTTCTACGAGCAGTACTTC.

The chain joins TRBV4-2 to TRBJ2-7; D uncertain. V was clipped by 4 bases and J by 1 base, with 14 bases between them. Germline CDR1 reads LGHNA; CDR2 reads YNFKEQ. The CDR3 sequence is 15 residues long. CDR3 nucleotides: TGTGCCAGCAGCCGGTCCTCGCGGAGATCCTACGAGCAGTACTTC. This encodes CASSRSSRRSYEQYF.

This rearrangement joins TRBV30 to TRBJ2-5, with D maybe TRBD2 (5 bases). Germline V CDR1 and CDR2: GTSNPN, SVGIG (reference sequence). This CDR3 comprises 14 residues. Trimming pared 3 bases from V and 5 bases from J, leaving 16 bases between. Here the CDR3 DNA reads TGTGCCTGGAGCGGATTTGTGGGCGGGGAGACCCAGTACTTC. Residues: CAWSGFVGGETQYF.

The V and J genes are TRBV27 and TRBJ2-6, with D unresolved. The germline V and J ends were trimmed by 2 bases and 0 bases, with 8 bases remaining between them. The CDR3 spans 16 residues. Germline V gene data show CDR1 as MNHEY and CDR2 as SMNVEV (reference sequence). CDR3 DNA: TGTGCCAGCAGTTTACTACTACGCTCTGGGGCCAACGTCCTGACTTTC. Translating it yields CASSLLLRSGANVLTF.

V and J are TRBV6-6 and TRBJ2-3; 11 nucleotides match TRBD2. CDR1 and CDR2 from the germline V gene are MNHNY and SVGAGI (reference sequence). This CDR3 contains 16 residues. With V trimmed by 5 bases and J by 1 base, 5 bases remained unmatched. The CDR3 coding sequence is TGTGCCAGCAGTGGAACTAGCGGGGGACGCACAGATACGCAGTATTTT. Translating it yields CASSGTSGGRTDTQYF.